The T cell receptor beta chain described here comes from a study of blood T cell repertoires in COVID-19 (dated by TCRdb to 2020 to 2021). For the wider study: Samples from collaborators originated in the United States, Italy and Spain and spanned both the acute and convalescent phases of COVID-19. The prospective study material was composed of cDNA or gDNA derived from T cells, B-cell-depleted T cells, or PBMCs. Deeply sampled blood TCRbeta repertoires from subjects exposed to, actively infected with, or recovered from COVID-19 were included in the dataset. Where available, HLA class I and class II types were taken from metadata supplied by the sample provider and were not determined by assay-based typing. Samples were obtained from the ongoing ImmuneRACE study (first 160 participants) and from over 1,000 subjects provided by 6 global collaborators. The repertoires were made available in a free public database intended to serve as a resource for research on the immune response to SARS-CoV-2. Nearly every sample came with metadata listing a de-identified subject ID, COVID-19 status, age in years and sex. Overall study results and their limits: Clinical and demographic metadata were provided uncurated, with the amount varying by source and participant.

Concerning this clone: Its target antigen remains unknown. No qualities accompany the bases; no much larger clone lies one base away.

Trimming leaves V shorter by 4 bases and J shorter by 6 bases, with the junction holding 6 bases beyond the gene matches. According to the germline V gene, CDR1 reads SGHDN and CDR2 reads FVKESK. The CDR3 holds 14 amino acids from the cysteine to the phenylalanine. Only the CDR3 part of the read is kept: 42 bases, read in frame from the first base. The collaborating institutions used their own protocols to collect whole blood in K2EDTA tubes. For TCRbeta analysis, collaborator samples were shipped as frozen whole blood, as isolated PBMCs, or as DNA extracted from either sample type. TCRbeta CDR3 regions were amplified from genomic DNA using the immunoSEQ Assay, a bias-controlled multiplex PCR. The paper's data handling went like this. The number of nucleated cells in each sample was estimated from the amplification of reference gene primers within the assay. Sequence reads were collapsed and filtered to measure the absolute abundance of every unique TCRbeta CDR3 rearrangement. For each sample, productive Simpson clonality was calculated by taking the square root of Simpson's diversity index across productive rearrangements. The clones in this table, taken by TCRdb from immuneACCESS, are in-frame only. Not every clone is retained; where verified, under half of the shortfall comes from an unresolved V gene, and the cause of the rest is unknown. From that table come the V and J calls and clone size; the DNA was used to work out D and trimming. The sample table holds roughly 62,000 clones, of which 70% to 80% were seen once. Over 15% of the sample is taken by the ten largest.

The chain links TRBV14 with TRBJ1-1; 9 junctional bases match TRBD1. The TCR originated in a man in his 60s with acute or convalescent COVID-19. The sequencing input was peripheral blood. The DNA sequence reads TGTGCCAGCAGCCGAATACAGGGGGCTGCTGAAGCTTTCTTT. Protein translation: CASSRIQGAAEAFF.